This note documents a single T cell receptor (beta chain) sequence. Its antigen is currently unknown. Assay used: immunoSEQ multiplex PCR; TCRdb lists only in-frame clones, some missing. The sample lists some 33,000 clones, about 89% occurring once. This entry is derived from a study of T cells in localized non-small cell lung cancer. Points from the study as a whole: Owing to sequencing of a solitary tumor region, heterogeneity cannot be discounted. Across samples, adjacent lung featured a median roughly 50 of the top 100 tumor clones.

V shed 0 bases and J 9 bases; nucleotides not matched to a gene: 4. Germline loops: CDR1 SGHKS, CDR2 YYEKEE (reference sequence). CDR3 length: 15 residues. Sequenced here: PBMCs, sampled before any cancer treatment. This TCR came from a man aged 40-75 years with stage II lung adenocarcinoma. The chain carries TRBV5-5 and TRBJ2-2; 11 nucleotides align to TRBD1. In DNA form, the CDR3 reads TGTGCCAGCAGCTTGGATAGGACAGGGGGCAGGGAGCTGTTTTTT. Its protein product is CASSLDRTGGRELFF.